This TCR beta chain stems from a study of cytomegalovirus exposure and HLA in healthy donors. This clone was observed once. Its antigen remains unknown. Primers: 60 Vbeta forward and 13 Jbeta reverse. Original methodology: The count from a later analysis was some 80 million unique TCR beta chains, 9.5 million to 13 million of them shared. Produced via immunoSEQ multiplex PCR; TCRdb's table is partial and in-frame only. V, J and clone size are those of that table, while D and trimming were read from the DNA. The sample shows around 140,000 clones, around 80% of them seen only once. Study-wide findings and caveats: When presence/absence was analysed, sequencing depth was taken to be roughly uniform across donors. Per published accounts, TCR beta sequences correctly predicted the HLA-A and HLA-B alleles of most subjects.

Sequenced input: PBMCs. The TCR was taken from a woman in her sixties or seventies in good health and CMV-seropositive.

For the CDR3, the DNA is TGTGCCAGCAGTTTTAGGGAGGAAGTGGAAGCTTTCTTT. It codes for CASSFREEVEAFF. The chain uses TRBV28 and TRBJ1-1; D call uncertain. Per germline, CDR1 MDHEN and CDR2 SYDVKM. The CDR3 sequence is 13 residues long. The V end was cut by 3 bases, the J end by 8 bases, with 13 bases between.